The present T cell receptor (beta chain) was sequenced within a study of T cell repertoires in cytomegalovirus infection. The overall study: In public TCR beta signatures, there were indications of both CMV infection and matching HLA type. Study-wide points: What dominated the ex vivo response were HLA-C-restricted CMV-specific TCR beta clonotypes. Cumulative public TCR beta family frequency identified CMV carriers with the relevant HLA.

This clonotype was observed a few times. Antigen: not known. Each CDR3 protein is one row after TCRdb ran MiXCR on the reads. The sample has roughly 180,000 distinct CDR3 sequences, 28% seen once; the top ten hold roughly 31%. Germline loops: CDR1 SGHNT, CDR2 YYREEE (reference sequence). Trimming took 5 bases from V and 5 from J; bases not matched to a gene: 5. The CDR3 runs 14 residues. The receptor's source is a human donor in good health (CMV status not recorded). Some clones in this sample may be carry-over from other donors' samples. Sequenced: PBMCs. The V call is TRBV5-4, the J call TRBJ2-2; TRBD1 aligns across 8 bases. CDR3 loop: CASRRTGRTGELFF. The CDR3 DNA sequence: TGTGCCAGCAGACGGACAGGGAGGACCGGGGAGCTGTTTTTT.